The 17 T cell receptor beta chains presented below share a single source sample, sequenced in a study of blood T cells in healthy people across ages. A second PCR, run for roughly 7 to 12 cycles, used a sample-barcoded 5' primer plus a J-beta primer mix. TCRdb itself ran the 5' RACE reads through MiXCR, one entry per CDR3 protein. The table records hundreds of thousands of distinct CDR3 sequences, around 25% of them present only once. The data also belong to a second study, concerning T cells of mothers and their children.

Material: blood. The receptors derive from a boy between 10 and 17 years old in good health.

Turning to this clonotype: Likely a read error: the CDR3 ends without its conserved phenylalanine or tryptophan. The V and J genes are TRBV10-3 and TRBJ1-4; D not resolved. CDR3 length: 13 amino acids. Trimming cost V 5 bases and J 4 bases, with 8 bases left between them. Germline V CDR1 and CDR2: ENHRY, SYGVKD. CDR3 sequence: CAISSQVNEKLFL. The CDR3 DNA reads as TGTGCCATCAGTTCCCAGGTTAATGAAAAACTGTTTCTT.

The V gene is TRBV29-1, the J gene TRBJ2-7, with 11 bases identical to TRBD1. With 6 bases clipped from V and 3 bases from J, the junction kept 7 bases outside the gene matches. Germline V gene lookup returns CDR1 SQVTM and CDR2 ANQGSEA. The CDR3 consists of 14 residues. The CDR3 DNA sequence: TGCAGCGTGCGGGACAGGGGGAACAACTACGAGCAGTACTTC. Protein sequence: CSVRDRGNNYEQYF.

This clonotype showed up just a few times. The genes are TRBV29-1 and TRBJ2-7; D is unclear. The CDR3 has 13 residues. V lost 5 bases to trimming and J lost 7 bases, with 18 bases between them. Germline V lookup: CDR1 SQVTM, CDR2 ANQGSEA. The CDR3 protein is CSVSDPSFGEQYF. CDR3 nucleotide sequence: TGCAGCGTTTCGGATCCCTCGTTCGGGGAGCAGTACTTC.

Concerning this clonotype itself: Sequence at one end of the junction differs from germline and may be a read error. The rearrangement uses TRBV20-1 and TRBJ2-3; D may be TRBD2 (6 bases). The CDR3 contains 13 residues. The V gene's germline CDR1 is DFQATT and CDR2 SNEGSKA (reference sequence). CDR3 sequence: CSAGQRVTDAQYF. In nucleotides, the CDR3 is TGCAGTGCTGGCCAGCGGGTCACAGATGCGCAGTATTTT.

This clonotype occurred a few times. The chain combines TRBV5-1 with TRBJ2-5; 7 bases are a match to TRBD1. Judging by the DNA end, TRBJ2-1 fits better; the J call may be wrong. The CDR3 totals 14 residues. Germline lookup yields CDR1 SGHRS and CDR2 YFSETQ. CDR3 bases: TGCGCCAGCAGCTTGCTTGGGACAGCGAATGAGCAGTTCTTC. Its protein is CASSLLGTANEQFF.

The genes are TRBV9 and TRBJ2-3; 9 positions match TRBD2. This CDR3 is built from 17 residues. Looked up from germline, CDR1 is SGDLS and CDR2 is YYNGEE. The trim removed 2 bases at V and 0 bases at J, leaving 7 bases unmatched. In DNA, the CDR3 is TGTGCCAGCAGCGTTGGGGGTCTAGCGGGGAGCACAGATACGCAGTATTTT. Translated, it gives CASSVGGLAGSTDTQYF.

The V call is TRBV5-1, the J call TRBJ2-6, with D tentatively TRBD2 (7 bases). Germline-derived CDR1 and CDR2 are SGHRS and YFSETQ. The germline V and J ends were trimmed by 1 base and 10 bases, with 18 bases remaining between them. This CDR3 has 16 residues. Written as DNA, the CDR3 is TGCGCCAGCAGCTTGCCTGAAGGGGGGGGACGGAACGTCCTGACTTTC. Amino acids: CASSLPEGGGRNVLTF. Using reference TRBV5-1 and TRBJ2-6 for the parts outside the CDR3, the full variable domain is KAGVTQTPRYLIKTRGQQVTLSCSPISGHRSVSWYQQTPGQGLQFLFEYFSETQRNKGNFPGRFSGRQFSNSRSEMNVSTLELGDSALYLCASSLPEGGGRNVLTFGAGSRLTVL.

J is TRBJ2-7 and V is TRBV29-1; tentative D call: TRBD1 (6 bases). There are 12 residues in the CDR3. Germline V CDR1 and CDR2: SQVTM, ANQGSEA. The DNA for the CDR3 is TGCAACGTCCGACAGGATACCTACGAGCAGTACTTC. Protein product: CNVRQDTYEQYF.

The sample holds a few counts of this clonotype. This rearrangement joins TRBV5-1 to TRBJ1-4; D not resolved. The germline CDR1 and CDR2 sequences are SGHRS and YFSETQ. V was trimmed by 5 bases and J by 8 bases, leaving 13 bases between them. The CDR3 is 13 residues long. CDR3 loop: CASSFGSGEKLFF. The CDR3 DNA reads as TGCGCCAGCAGTTTTGGGTCGGGAGAAAAACTGTTTTTT.

The chain employs TRBV4-1 and TRBJ2-4; D gene uncertain. This CDR3 comprises 12 residues. Trimming pared 0 bases from V and 9 bases from J, leaving 6 bases between. Per the germline V gene, CDR1 is MGHRA and CDR2 is YSYEKL. The CDR3 loop is CASSQEGTIQYF. The CDR3, as DNA: TGCGCCAGCAGCCAAGAGGGTACCATTCAGTACTTC.

The chain couples TRBV11-1 to TRBJ2-1; 13 bases line up with TRBD2. This CDR3 spans 18 amino acids. Losses at the gene ends were 4 bases for V and 4 bases for J; bases not matched to a gene: 10. CDR1 is SGHAT, CDR2 FQDESV, per germline (reference sequence). The CDR3 loop reads CASSSTRLAGGVYNEQFF. CDR3 coding DNA: TGTGCCAGCAGCTCTACTCGACTAGCGGGGGGCGTTTACAATGAGCAGTTCTTC.

The chain combines TRBV29-1 with TRBJ2-7; 7 bases are a match to TRBD2. Trimming removed 5 bases from V and 4 bases from J; junction bases left unmatched: 8. The CDR3 totals 13 residues. CDR1 SQVTM and CDR2 ANQGSEA come from the germline V gene. The CDR3 protein is CSVQRGEVYEQYF. In DNA form, the CDR3 reads TGCAGCGTTCAGCGGGGAGAAGTTTACGAGCAGTACTTC.

There are a few counts of this clonotype. At one end the junction does not follow the germline gene, possibly because of a read error. The J gene is TRBJ2-2, the V gene TRBV20-1; the match to TRBD2 covers 10 bases. There are 15 residues in the CDR3. The germline gives CDR1 DFQATT, CDR2 SNEGSKA (reference sequence). The CDR3 region is CSARASGGAIGELFF. CDR3 DNA sequence: TGCAGCGCTAGAGCCAGCGGGGGGGCAATCGGGGAGCTGTTTTTT.

The sample holds a few counts of this clonotype. The V and J genes are TRBV7-9 and TRBJ1-2, with a weak D call TRBD1 (6 bases). In germline, CDR1 is SEHNR, CDR2 FQNEAQ (reference sequence). The CDR3 totals 15 residues. V was clipped by 2 bases and J by 0 bases, with 10 bases between them. As DNA, the CDR3 is TGTGCCAGCAGCTTAATCGGGGGCCCTAACTATGGCTACACCTTC. This translates into CASSLIGGPNYGYTF.

This sequence joins TRBV20-1 and TRBJ2-7, with TRBD2 matching 9 bases. This CDR3 contains 14 residues. Germline values: CDR1 DFQATT, CDR2 SNEGSKA (reference sequence). The J segment lost 0 bases and the V segment lost 7 bases, leaving 7 bases of the junction unmatched. The CDR3: CSGLAEPSSYEQYF. The CDR3 DNA reads TGCAGTGGACTAGCGGAGCCCAGCTCCTACGAGCAGTACTTC.

The chain joins TRBV19 to TRBJ2-5; 10 bases fit TRBD2. V was clipped by 3 bases and J by 5 bases; unmatched bases: 6. The CDR3 is 15 amino acids. Germline-derived CDR1 and CDR2 are LNHDA and SQIVND (reference sequence). The CDR3 is CASSISSGRVETQYF. CDR3 nucleotide sequence: TGTGCCAGTAGTATCTCCAGCGGGAGGGTCGAGACCCAGTACTTC.

In this sample, this clonotype turned up a few times. The junction departs from germline at one end; a sequencing error may be responsible. The J gene is TRBJ2-5, the V gene TRBV4-1; TRBD1 might be the D (5 bases). The tail of the sequence fits TRBJ2-7 better, so the J call may be wrong. Germline values: CDR1 MGHRA, CDR2 YSYEKL. The CDR3 is 14 residues long. CDR3 protein: CTSSQWQGGSEQYF. The CDR3 coding sequence is TGCACCAGCAGCCAATGGCAGGGTGGCTCCGAGCAGTACTTC.